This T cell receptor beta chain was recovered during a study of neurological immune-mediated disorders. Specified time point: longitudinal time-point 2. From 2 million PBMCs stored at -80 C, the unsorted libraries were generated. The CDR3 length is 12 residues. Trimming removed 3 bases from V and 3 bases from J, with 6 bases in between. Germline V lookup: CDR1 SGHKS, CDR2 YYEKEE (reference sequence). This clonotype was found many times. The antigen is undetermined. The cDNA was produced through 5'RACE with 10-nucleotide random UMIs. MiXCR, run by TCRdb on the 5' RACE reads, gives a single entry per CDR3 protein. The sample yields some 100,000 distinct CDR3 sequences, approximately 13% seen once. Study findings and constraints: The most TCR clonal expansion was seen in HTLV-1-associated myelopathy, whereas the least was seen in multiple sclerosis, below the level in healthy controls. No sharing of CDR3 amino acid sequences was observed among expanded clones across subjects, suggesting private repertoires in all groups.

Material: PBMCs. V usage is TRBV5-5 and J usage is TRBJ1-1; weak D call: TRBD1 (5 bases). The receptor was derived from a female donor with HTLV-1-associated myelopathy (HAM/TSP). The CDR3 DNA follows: TGTGCCAGCAGCTGGGGGGACACTGAAGCTTTCTTT. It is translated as CASSWGDTEAFF.